This section outlines one T cell receptor beta chain sequence together with its context. The V end lost 6 bases, the J end lost 5 bases, and 10 bases lay between the germline ends. This CDR3 region has 13 residues. Germline loops: CDR1 MGHRA, CDR2 YSYEKL. The sample comes from a study of blood T cell repertoires in COVID-19. Overall study context: The United States, Italy and Spain supplied acute and convalescent COVID-19 samples. From T cells, B-cell-depleted T cells, or PBMCs came the material, which was cDNA or gDNA.

Original handling: Quantification of nucleated cells was approximated via reference gene primer amplification. Generated by immunoSEQ multiplex PCR, the TCRdb table keeps only in-frame clones and is missing some. D and trimming were read from the DNA, whereas the V and J calls and clone size are those reported in that table. The sample contains hundreds of thousands of clones, 70% to 90% of which appear only once. The material sequenced was peripheral blood. The origin of this receptor is a man between 50 and 59 years old with active or convalescent COVID-19. The chain carries TRBV4-1 and TRBJ1-4, with D possibly being TRBD1 (6 bases). The CDR3 sequence: CASSWTENEKLFF. Written as DNA, the CDR3 is TGCGCCAGCAGTTGGACAGAGAATGAAAAACTGTTTTTT.